The 17 T cell receptor beta chains below all came from one sample that was sequenced in a study of vaccination and CD4 T cells after COVID-19. The treatment was: roughly ten-day PBMC culture with coronavirus spike peptide pools or control peptides (ViraFEST assay). The Oncomine TCR Beta short-read assay was applied to DNA of cultured CD4+ T cells. From the PCR reads, TCRdb called clonotypes with MiXCR, one entry per CDR3 protein. The repertoire includes some 22,000 distinct CDR3 sequences, roughly 68% of them detected once, and less than 25% sits in the top ten. Antigens of these TCRs are unknown. This specimen consisted of CD4+ T cells from blood, cultured in vitro, obtained after SARS-CoV-2 vaccination. These receptors were collected from a human donor who received a COVID-19 vaccine.

The V and J genes are TRBV24-1 and TRBJ1-1; 7 nucleotides line up with TRBD1. Germline-derived CDR1 and CDR2 are KGHDR and SFDVKD. Trimming at V came to 10 bases and at J to 1 base, leaving 5 bases not matched to a gene. The CDR3 length is 13 residues. CDR3 region: CATRRQGNTEAFF. CDR3 nucleotide sequence: TGTGCCACTAGAAGACAGGGGAACACTGAAGCTTTCTTT.

This chain joins TRBV7-3 and TRBJ2-3, with TRBD2 identical over 7 bases. With 0 bases clipped from V and 3 bases from J, the junction kept 3 bases outside the gene matches. CDR3 length equals 15 residues. Germline V lookup: CDR1 SGHTA, CDR2 FQGTGA. The CDR3 nucleotides are TGTGCCAGCAGCTTAACAGGGGAGGGGACAGATACGCAGTATTTT. Translation gives CASSLTGEGTDTQYF.

V is TRBV2 and J is TRBJ2-5, with no clear D. The V and J ends lost 7 bases and 4 bases respectively, with 16 bases between them. Germline CDR1 SNHLY, CDR2 FYNNEI. The CDR3 totals 14 residues. In DNA form, the CDR3 reads TGTGCCAGCAAACGTACGGCAGTGGGAGAGACCCAGTACTTC. Translation gives CASKRTAVGETQYF.

This chain links TRBV2 with TRBJ1-1; TRBD1 agrees at 9 bases. Germline V lookup: CDR1 SNHLY, CDR2 FYNNEI. CDR3 length: 16 amino acids. V lost 6 bases to trimming and J lost 3 bases; unmatched junction nucleotides: 11. Here the CDR3 reads CASRDNRGRGDTEAFF. The CDR3 DNA reads TGTGCCAGCAGGGATAACAGGGGGCGAGGGGACACTGAAGCTTTCTTT.

CDR3 in amino acids: CASSLVGGSGNTIYF. The CDR3 coding sequence is TGTGCCAGCAGCTTGGTAGGGGGGTCTGGAAACACCATATATTTT. The rearrangement links TRBV5-4 to TRBJ1-3; TRBD1 is a possible D gene (6 bases). V lost 0 bases and J lost 1, with 8 bases in between. The CDR3 sequence is 15 residues long. From germline, CDR1 is SGHNT and CDR2 YYREEE (reference sequence).

The CDR3 here is CASSDPRDPGYEQYF. CDR3 bases: TGTGCCAGCAGCGACCCCCGGGACCCAGGCTACGAGCAGTACTTC. The chain carries TRBV25-1 and TRBJ2-7; D might be TRBD1 or TRBD2, each matching 5 bases. In germline, CDR1 is MGHDK, CDR2 SYGVNS. This CDR3 has 15 amino acids. Between the trimmed V and J ends, which lost 6 bases and 3 bases, there was a span of 18 bases.

CDR3 protein: CATSRDLGGESNYGYTF. The CDR3 DNA sequence: TGTGCCACCAGCAGAGATCTGGGGGGGGAATCAAACTATGGCTACACCTTC. This chain connects TRBV15 to TRBJ1-2; maybe TRBD1 (5 bases). V lost 0 bases and J 2 bases, leaving 16 bases between the germline ends. CDR1 and CDR2 (germline): LNHNV, YYDKDF (reference sequence). The CDR3 covers 17 residues.

The rearrangement joins TRBV10-3 to TRBJ1-1; no firm D call. Between the trimmed V and J ends, which lost 4 bases and 3 bases, there was a span of 12 bases. The germline CDR1 and CDR2 sequences are ENHRY and SYGVKD. This CDR3 comprises 14 residues. This chain's CDR3 is CAISGEGKDTEAFF. In nucleotides, the CDR3 is TGTGCCATCAGTGGGGAGGGAAAGGACACTGAAGCTTTCTTT.

The chain recombines TRBV6-2 or TRBV6-3 with TRBJ2-3; D uncertain. CDR3 length: 12 amino acids. Germline CDR1 MNHEY, CDR2 SVGEGT. The V gene lost 5 bases and the J gene lost 1 base, with 4 bases spanning the gap. CDR3 bases: TGTGCCAGCAGTACCCGCACAGATACGCAGTATTTT. Translation: CASSTRTDTQYF.

This clonotype was detected a few times. The chain links TRBV7-6 to TRBJ1-2; D call uncertain. V lost 5 bases and J lost 6, with 19 bases in between. The germline gives CDR1 SGHVS, CDR2 FNYEAQ. This CDR3 has 15 residues. CDR3 amino acids: CASSLSGRREDGYTF. The CDR3 region has the DNA TGTGCCAGCAGCCTTAGCGGCCGGCGAGAAGATGGCTACACCTTC.

CDR3 in amino acids: CSAKRDLNTEAFF. The CDR3 DNA follows: TGCAGTGCTAAACGGGACTTAAACACTGAAGCTTTCTTT. The rearrangement joins TRBV20-1 to TRBJ1-1; the D gene is possibly TRBD1 (5 bases). V dropped 4 bases and J dropped 2 bases, with 11 bases sitting between them. The germline V gene has CDR1 DFQATT and CDR2 SNEGSKA (reference sequence). The CDR3 has 13 residues.

This clonotype was seen just once. The rearrangement joins TRBV7-9 to TRBJ2-2; 7 nucleotides match TRBD2. The germline V gene encodes CDR1 SEHNR and CDR2 FQNEAQ (reference sequence). V shed 8 bases, J shed 0 bases, and the junction held 9 bases outside the gene matches. The CDR3 loop spans 16 amino acids. The CDR3 DNA reads as TGTGCCAGCCCCATAGGTCGGGGGGCGAACACCGGGGAGCTGTTTTTT. This encodes CASPIGRGANTGELFF.

The V call is TRBV7-9, the J call TRBJ1-5; 9 bases agree with TRBD1. V dropped 6 bases and J dropped 7; count of bases not matched to a gene: 7. Germline loops: CDR1 SEHNR, CDR2 FQNEAQ (reference sequence). The CDR3 has 14 residues. The DNA for the CDR3 is TGTGCCAGCAGTCCCGGGACAGGGATCCAGCCCCAGCATTTT. Translating gives CASSPGTGIQPQHF.

The chain is built from TRBV6-1 and TRBJ1-6, with a possible D match to TRBD1 (5 bases). V was cut by 5 bases and J by 14 bases, with 19 bases left in between. The CDR3 covers 14 residues. The V gene's germline CDR1 is MNHNS and CDR2 SASEGT. CDR3 in amino acids: CASSPTGTGKTLHF. The CDR3 region has the DNA TGTGCCAGCAGTCCAACTGGGACGGGAAAGACCCTCCACTTT.

CDR3 residues: CAITASGTVYGYTF. The CDR3 nucleotides read TGTGCCATCACCGCCTCCGGGACAGTCTATGGCTACACCTTC. The V call is TRBV10-3, the J call TRBJ1-2; 7 nucleotides agree with TRBD1. This CDR3 comprises 14 residues. Germline assignment: CDR1 ENHRY and CDR2 SYGVKD. V dropped 7 bases and J dropped 4; count of bases not matched to a gene: 9.

The sample holds a few counts of this clonotype. J is TRBJ1-2 and V is TRBV20-1; D is possibly TRBD1 (6 bases). The germline V gene has CDR1 DFQATT and CDR2 SNEGSKA (reference sequence). Trimming took 8 bases from V and 6 from J, leaving 16 bases between them. CDR3 size: 12 residues. CDR3 residues: CSPREGEDGYTF. Here the CDR3 DNA reads TGCAGTCCACGGGAGGGGGAGGATGGCTACACCTTC.

V is TRBV15 and J is TRBJ1-1, with D possibly being TRBD1 (6 bases). CDR3 length equals 14 residues. V was cut by 0 bases and J by 11 bases, with 16 bases left in between. In germline, CDR1 is LNHNV, CDR2 YYDKDF (reference sequence). CDR3 nucleotide sequence: TGTGCCACCAGCAGAGACAAACAGGGTACACTGGCTTTCTTT. It translates to CATSRDKQGTLAFF.